This T cell receptor (beta chain) was captured in a study of blood T cell repertoires in COVID-19. Overall study: Spain, Italy and the United States supplied samples that represented acute and convalescent COVID-19. T cells, B-cell-depleted T cells, or PBMCs supplied cDNA or gDNA.

This clone has only one observation. Repertoires were generated with immunoSEQ multiplex PCR, while TCRdb's copy carries only in-frame clones and drops some. The sample contains 65,000 or so clones, about four fifths of which appear only once. Sequences were obtained from peripheral blood. This receptor was identified in a human donor in a cohort sampled during active COVID-19.

The CDR3 sequence: CASGLQTAYGYTF. The CDR3 DNA is TGTGCTAGTGGTCTGCAGACTGCTTATGGCTACACCTTC. V and J are TRBV12-5 and TRBJ1-2; no reliable D call. The V and J ends lost 5 bases and 5 bases respectively, with 12 bases between them. Per the germline V gene, CDR1 is LGHNT and CDR2 is FRNRAP. The CDR3 has 13 residues.